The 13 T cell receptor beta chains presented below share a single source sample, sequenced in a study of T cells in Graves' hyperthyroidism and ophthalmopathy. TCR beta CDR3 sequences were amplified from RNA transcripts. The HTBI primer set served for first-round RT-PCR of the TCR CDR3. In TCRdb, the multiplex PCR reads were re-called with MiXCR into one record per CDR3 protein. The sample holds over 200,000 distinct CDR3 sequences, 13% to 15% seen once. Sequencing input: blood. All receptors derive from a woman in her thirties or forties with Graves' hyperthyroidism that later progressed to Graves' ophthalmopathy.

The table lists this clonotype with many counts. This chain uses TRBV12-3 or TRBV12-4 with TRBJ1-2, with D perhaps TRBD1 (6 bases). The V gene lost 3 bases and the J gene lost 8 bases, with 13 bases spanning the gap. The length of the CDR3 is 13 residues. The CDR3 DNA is TGTGCCAGCAGTTTGGCAGGGGCTCGCGGCTACACCTTC. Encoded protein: CASSLAGARGYTF.

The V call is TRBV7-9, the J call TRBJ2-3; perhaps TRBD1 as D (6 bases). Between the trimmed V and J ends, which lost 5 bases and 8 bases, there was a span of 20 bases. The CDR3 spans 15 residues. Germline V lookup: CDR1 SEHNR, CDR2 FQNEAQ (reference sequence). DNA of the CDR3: TGTGCCAGCAGCCATGGGGGCGCGAGCATGTTTACGCAGTATTTT. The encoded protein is CASSHGGASMFTQYF. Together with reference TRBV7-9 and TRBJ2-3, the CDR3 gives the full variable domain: DTGVSQNPRHKITKRGQNVTFRCDPISEHNRLYWYRQTLGQGPEFLTYFQNEAQLEKSRLLSDRFSAERPKGSFSTLEIQRTEQGDSAMYLCASSHGGASMFTQYFGPGTRLTVL.

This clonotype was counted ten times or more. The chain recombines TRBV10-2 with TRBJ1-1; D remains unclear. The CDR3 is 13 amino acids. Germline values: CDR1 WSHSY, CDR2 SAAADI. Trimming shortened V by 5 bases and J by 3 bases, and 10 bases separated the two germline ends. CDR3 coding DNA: TGCGCCAGCAGTCGAAGGATTGACACTGAAGCTTTCTTT. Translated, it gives CASSRRIDTEAFF.

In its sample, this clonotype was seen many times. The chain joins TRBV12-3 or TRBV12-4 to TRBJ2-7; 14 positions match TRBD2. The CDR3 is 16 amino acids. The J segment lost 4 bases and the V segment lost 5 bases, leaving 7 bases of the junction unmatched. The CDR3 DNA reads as TGTGCCAGCAGTCCGGGACTAGCGGGAGAGGGTTACGAGCAGTACTTC. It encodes CASSPGLAGEGYEQYF.

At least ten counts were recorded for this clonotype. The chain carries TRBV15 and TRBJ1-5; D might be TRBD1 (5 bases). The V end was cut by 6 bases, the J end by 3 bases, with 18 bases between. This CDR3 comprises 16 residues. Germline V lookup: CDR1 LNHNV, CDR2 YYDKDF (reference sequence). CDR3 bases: TGTGCCACCAGGGACGAGGGGAGAGGGGACAATCAGCCCCAGCATTTT. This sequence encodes CATRDEGRGDNQPQHF.

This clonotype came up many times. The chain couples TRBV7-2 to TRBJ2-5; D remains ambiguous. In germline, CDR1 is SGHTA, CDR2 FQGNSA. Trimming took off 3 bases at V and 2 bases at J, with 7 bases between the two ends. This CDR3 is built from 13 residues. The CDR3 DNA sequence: TGTGCCAGCAGCTTCTTCCCGCAAGAGACCCAGTACTTC. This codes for CASSFFPQETQYF.

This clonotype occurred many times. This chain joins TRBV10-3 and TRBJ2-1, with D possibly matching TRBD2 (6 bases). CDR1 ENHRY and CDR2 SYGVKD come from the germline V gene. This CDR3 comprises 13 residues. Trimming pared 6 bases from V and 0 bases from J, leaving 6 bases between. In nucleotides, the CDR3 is TGTGCCATCAGGGACTACTCCTACAATGAGCAGTTCTTC. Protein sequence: CAIRDYSYNEQFF.

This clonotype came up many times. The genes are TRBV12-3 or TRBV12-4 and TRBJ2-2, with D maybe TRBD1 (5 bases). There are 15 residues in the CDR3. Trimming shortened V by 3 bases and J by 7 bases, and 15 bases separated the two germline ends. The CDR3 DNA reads TGTGCCAGCAGTTTCGGGCAGGGTGAGATCGGGGAGCTGTTTTTT. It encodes CASSFGQGEIGELFF.

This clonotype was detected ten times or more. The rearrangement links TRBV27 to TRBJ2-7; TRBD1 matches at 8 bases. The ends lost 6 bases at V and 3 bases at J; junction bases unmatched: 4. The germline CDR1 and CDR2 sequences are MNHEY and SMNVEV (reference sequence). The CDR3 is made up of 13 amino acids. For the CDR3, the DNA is TGTGCCAGCAGCAGGGACAGGAACTACGAGCAGTACTTC. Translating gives CASSRDRNYEQYF.

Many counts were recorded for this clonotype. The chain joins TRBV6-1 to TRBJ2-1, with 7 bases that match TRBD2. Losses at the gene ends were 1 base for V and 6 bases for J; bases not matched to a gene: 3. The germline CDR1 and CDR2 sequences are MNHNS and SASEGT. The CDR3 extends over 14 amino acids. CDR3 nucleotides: TGTGCCAGCAGTGAAGGGGGGGGGGTCAATGAGCAGTTCTTC. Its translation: CASSEGGGVNEQFF.

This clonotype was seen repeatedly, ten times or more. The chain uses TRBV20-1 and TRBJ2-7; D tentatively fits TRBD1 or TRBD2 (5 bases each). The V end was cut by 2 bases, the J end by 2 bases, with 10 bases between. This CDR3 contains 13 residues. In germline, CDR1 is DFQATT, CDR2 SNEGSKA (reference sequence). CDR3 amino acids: CSARFGGTYEQYF. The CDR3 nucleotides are TGCAGTGCTAGATTTGGGGGAACCTACGAGCAGTACTTC.

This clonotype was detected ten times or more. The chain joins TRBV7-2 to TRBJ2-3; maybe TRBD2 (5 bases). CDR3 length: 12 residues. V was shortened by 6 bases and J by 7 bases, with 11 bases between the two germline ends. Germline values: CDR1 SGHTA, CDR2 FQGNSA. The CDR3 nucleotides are TGTGCCAGCAGACGGGATCTATATACGCAGTATTTT. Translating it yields CASRRDLYTQYF.

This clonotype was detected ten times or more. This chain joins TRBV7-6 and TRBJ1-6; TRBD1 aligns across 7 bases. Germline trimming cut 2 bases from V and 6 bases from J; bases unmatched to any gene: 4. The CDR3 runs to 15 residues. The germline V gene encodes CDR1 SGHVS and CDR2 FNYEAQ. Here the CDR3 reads CASSLTGQPNSPLHF. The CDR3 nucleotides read TGTGCCAGCAGCTTAACGGGACAGCCTAATTCACCCCTCCACTTT.